This T cell receptor (beta chain) was recovered during a study of T cells in Graves' hyperthyroidism and ophthalmopathy. This clonotype was seen a handful of times. From RNA transcripts, TCR beta CDR3 regions were amplified. TCR CDR3 regions were first amplified by RT-PCR with HTBI primers. From the multiplex PCR reads, TCRdb called clonotypes with MiXCR, one entry per CDR3 protein. Among fewer than 850,000 distinct CDR3 sequences listed, around a sixth were seen once. The germline V gene encodes CDR1 SGDLS and CDR2 YYNGEE. This CDR3 contains 13 residues. Deletions cut 0 bases from V and 7 bases from J, with 10 bases between.

The chain employs TRBV9 and TRBJ1-2; D is ambiguous. Sequencing was carried out using blood. The clonotype originates from a man between 45 and 60 years old with Graves' hyperthyroidism. In nucleotides, the CDR3 is TGTGCCAGCAGCGTAGTGGCGGGTAGTGGCTACACCTTC. Translating it yields CASSVVAGSGYTF. Full variable domain (remainder filled in from reference TRBV9 and TRBJ1-2): DSGVTQTPKHLITATGQRVTLRCSPRSGDLSVYWYQQSLDQGLQFLIQYYNGEERAKGNILERFSAQQFPDLHSELNLSSLELGDSALYFCASSVVAGSGYTFGSGTRLTVV.